This TCR beta chain was profiled in a study of regulatory T cells in long-lasting Graves disease. CDR1 is SQVTM and CDR2 is ANQGSEA in the germline V gene. The CDR3 loop spans 15 amino acids. Trimming removed 0 bases at V and 8 bases at J, with 16 bases between. Sequencing libraries for TCR beta were prepared with iRepertoire HTBI primers and Arm-PCR of CDR3 regions. TCRdb redid the calling of the multiplex PCR reads with MiXCR, one entry per CDR3 protein. The repertoire has over 250,000 distinct CDR3 sequences, around 20% of them found once; the top ten carry 56%. This clonotype was seen at least ten times. Time point noted: persistent/refractory GD, antithyroid drugs over 5 years with positive TRAb. Preparation of the TCR library used RNA extracted from PBMCs.

The sequencing used peripheral blood mononuclear cells (PBMCs), collected when the disease was refractory, from a patient treated with antithyroid drugs. The clonotype originates from a female donor with Graves disease. This chain uses TRBV29-1 with TRBJ1-4; unclear D gene. Here the CDR3 DNA reads TGCAGCGTTGAAGAGGGAGGGAACGTTAAGGAAAAACTGTTTTTT. This encodes CSVEEGGNVKEKLFF.